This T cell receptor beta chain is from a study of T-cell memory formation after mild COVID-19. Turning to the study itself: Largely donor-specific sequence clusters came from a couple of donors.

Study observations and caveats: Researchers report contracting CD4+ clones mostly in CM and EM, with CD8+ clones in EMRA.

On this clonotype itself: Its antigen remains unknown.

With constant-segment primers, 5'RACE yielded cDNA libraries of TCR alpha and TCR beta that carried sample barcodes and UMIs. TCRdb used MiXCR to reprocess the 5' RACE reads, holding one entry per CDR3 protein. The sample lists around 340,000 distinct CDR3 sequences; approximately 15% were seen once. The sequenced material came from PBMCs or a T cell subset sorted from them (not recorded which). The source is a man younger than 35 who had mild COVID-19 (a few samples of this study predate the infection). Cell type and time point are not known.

CDR3: CASSPQGEVEGTPLHF. CDR3 in DNA: TGCGCCAGCAGCCCCCAGGGGGAGGTTGAGGGAACACCCCTCCACTTT. This sequence joins TRBV4-3 and TRBJ1-6; 7 nucleotides align to TRBD1. The germline V gene has CDR1 LGHNA and CDR2 YSLEER. The V segment lost 4 bases and the J segment 11 bases; nucleotides outside the gene matches: 14. The CDR3 contains 16 residues.